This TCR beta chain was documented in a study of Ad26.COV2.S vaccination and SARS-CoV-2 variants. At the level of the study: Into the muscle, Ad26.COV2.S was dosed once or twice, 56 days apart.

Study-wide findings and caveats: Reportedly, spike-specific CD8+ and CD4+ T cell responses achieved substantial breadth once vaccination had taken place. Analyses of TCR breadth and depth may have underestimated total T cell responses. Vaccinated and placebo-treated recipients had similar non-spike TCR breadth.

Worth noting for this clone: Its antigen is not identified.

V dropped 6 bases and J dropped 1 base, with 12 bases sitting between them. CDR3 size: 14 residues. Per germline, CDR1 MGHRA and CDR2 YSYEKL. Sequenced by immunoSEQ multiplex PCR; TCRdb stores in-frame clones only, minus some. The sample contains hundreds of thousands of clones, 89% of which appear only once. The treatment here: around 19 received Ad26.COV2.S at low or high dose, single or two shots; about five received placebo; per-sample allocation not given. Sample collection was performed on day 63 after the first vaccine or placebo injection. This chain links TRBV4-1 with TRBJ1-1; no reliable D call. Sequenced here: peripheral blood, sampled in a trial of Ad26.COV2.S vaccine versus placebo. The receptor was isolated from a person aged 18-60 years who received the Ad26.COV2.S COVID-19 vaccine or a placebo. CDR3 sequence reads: CASRGLLWNTEAFF. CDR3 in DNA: TGCGCCAGCAGAGGTCTCTTATGGAACACTGAAGCTTTCTTT.